This T cell receptor beta chain was documented in a study of T cells in Graves' hyperthyroidism and ophthalmopathy. There are 16 residues in the CDR3. Germline CDR1 and CDR2: SGHVS and FQNEAQ. V dropped 5 bases and J dropped 0; count of bases not matched to a gene: 3. Template material for amplifying TCR beta CDR3 regions consisted of RNA transcripts. An initial round of RT-PCR targeting the TCR CDR3 relied on the HTBI primer set. TCRdb called the multiplex PCR reads again in MiXCR, with one record for every CDR3 protein. The repertoire includes around 530,000 distinct CDR3 sequences, more than 15% of them detected once, and around 17% sits in the top ten. The cohort's ophthalmopathy patients, a group with duration under 3 months, had a Clinical Activity Score of at least 3 and a NOSPECS grade of at least 4. Fresh 10 ml peripheral blood yielded PBMCs. On this clonotype: This sequence may be a read error, since a much larger clone differs from it by one base.

This clonotype was sampled from a woman aged 18-30 years with Graves' ophthalmopathy. Sequencing input: blood. The chain links TRBV7-8 to TRBJ2-1, with 11 bases that match TRBD2. This CDR3 is CASSVSGGDSYNEQFF. The CDR3 nucleotides read TGTGCCAGCAGCGTTAGCGGGGGGGACTCCTACAATGAGCAGTTCTTC. Looking up the rest from reference TRBV7-8 and TRBJ2-1 gives the full variable domain: GAGVSQSPRYKVAKRGQDVALRCDPISGHVSLFWYQQALGQGPEFLTYFQNEAQLDKSGLPSDRFFAERPEGSVSTLKIQRTQQEDSAVYLCASSVSGGDSYNEQFFGPGTRLTVL.